This T cell receptor beta chain is from a study of cytomegalovirus exposure and HLA in healthy donors (dated by TCRdb to the late 2010s). Broadly, across the study: According to a later analysis, the roughly 120 validation repertoires were produced on the same platform as the roughly 600 repertoires of the first cohort. In addition to the first cohort of about 650 subjects, a separate validation cohort of 120 different subjects was used. High-throughput TCR immunosequencing, statistical association of individual TCRs with disease status, and machine learning were combined to predict cytomegalovirus infection status. The study aimed to test whether cataloging public T cell receptors could reveal signatures of past pathogen exposure.

General study outcomes and caveats: The study listed 164 TCR beta chains as associated with cytomegalovirus. It was suggested by the authors that the approach could potentially be generalized to other disease states and immunological phenotypes. In vitro tests confirmed that a few of the cytomegalovirus-associated TCR beta chains recognize cytomegalovirus antigens. A later analysis found that TCRs clustered in the first cohort also tended to co-occur in the 120 or so validation repertoires, with 94% of cluster scores above 0. Across donors, most TCR sequences were observed very rarely, whereas some public TCRs were present in many individuals. A later analysis had no HLA typing for the validation cohort, so co-occurrence there was scored across all 130 or so repertoires. In both the original and validation cohorts, the classifier was reported to diagnose cytomegalovirus status with high specificity and sensitivity.

As for this clone: This clone's antigen is unknown. Base qualities are missing; no much larger clone stands one base away.

To prepare the library, the immunoSEQ multiplex PCR assay was applied. Per the authors' processing: To diagnose cytomegalovirus status from the catalog of TCR beta chain sequences, a statistical classification framework was built. TCRdb obtained this table from immuneACCESS and retained in-frame rearrangements with V and J assigned. These tables miss some clones; where compared with another copy, unresolved V genes account for less than half of the shortfall, and the remainder is unexplained. V and J calls and clone size follow that table, whereas D and trimming were derived from the DNA. This sample holds more than 55,000 clones; roughly 89% were observed only once. Roughly 15% of the sample lies in the top ten. The donors belonged to the validation cohort of around 120 subjects, which was separate from the approximately 610-subject first cohort. The germline V gene (reference sequence) provides CDR1 LNHDA and CDR2 SQIVND. The junction carries 10 bases between V and J, which are trimmed by 1 base and 7 bases respectively. Measured from the cysteine to the phenylalanine, the CDR3 is 13 residues long. Solely the CDR3 DNA is kept, with 39 bases framed from the first base.

Sequenced input: PBMCs. This clonotype was obtained from a woman aged 18-35 years in good health and CMV-seronegative. The receptor chain draws on TRBV19 and TRBJ1-1; perhaps TRBD1 is the D gene, with 5 bases matching. The sequence in DNA is TGTGCCAGTAGTATAGGAAGGGGTCTTGAAGCTTTCTTT. It codes for CASSIGRGLEAFF.